What follows are 28 T cell receptor beta chains derived from one specimen sequenced in a study of shared clonotypes between healthy human individuals. Using immunoSEQ multiplex PCR, the repertoire was profiled, and TCRdb retains in-frame clones only, with some absent. Among around 88,000 clones listed, almost 70% were seen once. Sequences were obtained from memory CD8+ T cells sorted from blood. Subset here: CD45RO+ cells pooled with CCR7-negative TemRA cells. These receptors came from a young man in good health.

Many counts were recorded for this clone. This chain connects TRBV7-9 to TRBJ1-4, with a tentative D call TRBD1 (5 bases). The CDR3 covers 17 residues. Between the trimmed V and J ends, which lost 4 bases and 7 bases, there was a span of 22 bases. Germline V CDR1 and CDR2: SEHNR, FQNEAQ (reference sequence). DNA of the CDR3: TGTGCCAGCAGCTCGGGGGACCAAGGGGTTTTTGGTGAAAAACTGTTTTTT. Amino acid sequence: CASSSGDQGVFGEKLFF.

The CDR3 DNA sequence: TGTGCCAGCAGCTTGTGGGGAAGGGGTCAGCCCCAGCATTTT. Its translation: CASSLWGRGQPQHF. The gene calls are TRBV5-5 and TRBJ1-5; D perhaps matches TRBD1 (5 bases). Germline V gene sequence: CDR1 SGHKS, CDR2 YYEKEE (reference sequence). V gave up 1 base and J gave up 6 bases, with 11 bases separating them. This CDR3 is 14 amino acids long.

This chain joins TRBV4-1 and TRBJ2-7; 7 bases line up with TRBD1. Germline V gives CDR1 MGHRA, CDR2 YSYEKL. This CDR3 is built from 16 residues. V shed 3 bases and J 3 bases; nucleotides not matched to a gene: 11. The CDR3 here is CASSQSYRDSGYEQYF. As DNA, the CDR3 is TGCGCCAGCAGCCAGTCCTATAGGGACAGTGGCTACGAGCAGTACTTC.

The chain carries TRBV6-6 and TRBJ1-5, with a tentative D call TRBD1 (5 bases). V lost 6 bases, J lost 4 bases, and 13 bases lay in between. CDR1 MNHNY and CDR2 SVGAGI come from the germline V gene (reference sequence). There are 14 residues in the CDR3. DNA of the CDR3: TGTGCCAGCAGCATCCTGGGGGGAAATCAGCCCCAGCATTTT. The encoded protein is CASSILGGNQPQHF.

This rearrangement joins TRBV5-1 to TRBJ2-4; the D is unclear. The CDR3 length is 14 residues. Deletions cut 0 bases from V and 8 bases from J, with 12 bases between. Germline V lookup: CDR1 SGHRS, CDR2 YFSETQ. The CDR3, as DNA: TGCGCCAGCAGCTTGGAGATGATGGTTGACATTCAGTACTTC. Residues: CASSLEMMVDIQYF.

This clone was seen a few times. CDR3 sequence: CASSLGSGNTGELFF. The CDR3 DNA is TGTGCCAGCAGCTTGGGTAGCGGGAACACCGGGGAGCTGTTTTTT. The chain carries TRBV5-4 and TRBJ2-2; D possibly corresponds to TRBD2 (6 bases). V lost 0 bases and J lost 1, with 7 bases in between. The CDR3 extends over 15 amino acids. The germline V gene encodes CDR1 SGHNT and CDR2 YYREEE (reference sequence).

CDR3 sequence reads: CASSWGLAGARYEQYF. CDR3 nucleotides: TGTGCCAGCAGCTGGGGACTAGCGGGAGCTCGGTACGAGCAGTACTTC. The V call is TRBV5-4, the J call TRBJ2-7; TRBD2 agrees at 14 bases. J gave up 4 bases and V 3 bases, and 6 bases lay outside the gene matches. CDR1 and CDR2 from the germline V gene are SGHNT and YYREEE (reference sequence). The CDR3 contains 16 residues.

The chain couples TRBV6-5 to TRBJ1-5; the match to TRBD1 covers 7 bases. CDR1 is MNHEY, CDR2 SVGAGI, per germline. The CDR3 has 16 amino acids. With 4 bases clipped from V and 4 bases from J, the junction kept 10 bases outside the gene matches. CDR3 DNA: TGTGCCAGCAGTTCGAGACAGGGAGTGAGAAATCAGCCCCAGCATTTT. Translation gives CASSSRQGVRNQPQHF.

The rearrangement links TRBV28 to TRBJ2-1; D is ambiguous. The ends were cut back, 7 bases at V and 6 bases at J, with 25 bases in the middle. Per the germline V gene, CDR1 is MDHEN and CDR2 is SYDVKM. The CDR3 runs 17 residues. As DNA, the CDR3 is TGTGCCAGCACCTACATTTCCCCCGCGAGCTTTTTCAATGAGCAGTTCTTC. Its translation is CASTYISPASFFNEQFF.

The chain carries TRBV10-2 and TRBJ2-7, with a weak D call TRBD2 (6 bases). The CDR3 loop spans 12 amino acids. Trimming cost V 8 bases and J 1 base, with 9 bases left between them. Germline V gene data show CDR1 as WSHSY and CDR2 as SAAADI. CDR3 nucleotide sequence: TGCGCCAGCCAGGACTATTCCTACGAGCAGTACTTC. Amino acids: CASQDYSYEQYF.

The rearrangement links TRBV28 to TRBJ1-1; D not resolved. The length of the CDR3 is 14 residues. V gave up 5 bases and J gave up 6 bases, with 16 bases separating them. Germline V lookup: CDR1 MDHEN, CDR2 SYDVKM. CDR3 amino acids: CASSHLSLPAEAFF. The CDR3 DNA follows: TGTGCCAGCAGTCACCTGTCCCTCCCCGCTGAAGCTTTCTTT. Based on the CDR3 plus reference TRBV28 and TRBJ1-1, the full variable domain is DVKVTQSSRYLVKRTGEKVFLECVQDMDHENMFWYRQDPGLGLRLIYFSYDVKMKEKGDIPEGYSVSREKKERFSLILESASTNQTSMYLCASSHLSLPAEAFFGQGTRLTVV.

The chain employs TRBV27 and TRBJ2-1; maybe TRBD2 (6 bases). Per the germline V gene, CDR1 is MNHEY and CDR2 is SMNVEV (reference sequence). V dropped 8 bases and J dropped 5 bases, with 16 bases sitting between them. The CDR3 is made up of 14 amino acids. The CDR3 DNA is TGTGCCAGCCGGCTGGGGACTTGGAACAATGAGCAGTTCTTC. This sequence encodes CASRLGTWNNEQFF.

This clone was seen at least ten times. The chain recombines TRBV6-5 with TRBJ1-1; weak D call: TRBD1 (5 bases). CDR3 length equals 11 residues. Trimming cost V 7 bases and J 8 bases, with 11 bases left between them. Germline CDR1 MNHEY, CDR2 SVGAGI. The CDR3: CASITGFEAFF. The DNA of the CDR3 is TGTGCCAGCATCACAGGATTCGAAGCTTTCTTT.

V is TRBV2 and J is TRBJ1-5, with D hard to call. Germline-derived CDR1 and CDR2 are SNHLY and FYNNEI. The V end lost 5 bases, the J end lost 2 bases, and 13 bases lay between the germline ends. CDR3 length equals 15 residues. CDR3 amino acids: CASSPDGGGNQPQHF. The CDR3 bases are TGTGCCAGCAGTCCCGACGGTGGGGGCAATCAGCCCCAGCATTTT.

CDR3 DNA: TGTGCCAGCAGTTTGACAGCTCTGGAGACCCAGTACTTC. This sequence encodes CASSLTALETQYF. This chain links TRBV6-1 with TRBJ2-5; D might be TRBD1 (5 bases). The CDR3 covers 13 residues. Trimming cost V 5 bases and J 5 bases, with 12 bases left between them. CDR1 MNHNS and CDR2 SASEGT come from the germline V gene.

This chain connects TRBV11-2 to TRBJ2-7; 10 positions match TRBD1. The CDR3 consists of 13 residues. Germline lookup yields CDR1 SGHAT and CDR2 FQNNGV. The V and J ends lost 6 bases and 6 bases, in that order; junction bases with no gene match: 5. CDR3 region: CASSQTGGAEQYF. CDR3 in DNA: TGTGCCAGCAGTCAGACAGGGGGCGCCGAGCAGTACTTC.

The rearrangement joins TRBV11-3 to TRBJ2-3; TRBD2 aligns across 11 bases. The J segment lost 6 bases and the V segment lost 7 bases, leaving 9 bases of the junction unmatched. This CDR3 spans 15 amino acids. Germline CDR1 is SGHNT and CDR2 is YENEEA. This chain's CDR3 is CASTLRTSGFDTQYF. The CDR3 DNA reads as TGTGCCAGCACCCTGAGGACTAGCGGGTTCGATACGCAGTATTTT.

The chain carries TRBV11-2 and TRBJ2-5, with D maybe TRBD1 (7 bases). CDR3 length: 14 residues. In germline, CDR1 is SGHAT, CDR2 FQNNGV. V was shortened by 4 bases and J by 4 bases, with 13 bases between the two germline ends. The CDR3 bases are TGTGCCAGCAGCTGGAGGGACAGAGGAGAGACCCAGTACTTC. It yields the protein CASSWRDRGETQYF.

The chain has TRBV4-1 and TRBJ1-5, with D hard to call. Trimming removed 4 bases at V and 2 bases at J, with 6 bases between. Germline V gene sequence: CDR1 MGHRA, CDR2 YSYEKL. The CDR3 spans 13 residues. CDR3 loop: CASSPRGNQPQHF. CDR3 DNA sequence: TGCGCCAGCAGCCCACGCGGCAATCAGCCCCAGCATTTT.

V and J are TRBV4-3 and TRBJ2-1; no definite D call. The CDR3 extends over 14 amino acids. Germline V gene data show CDR1 as LGHNA and CDR2 as YSLEER. With 0 bases removed from V and 5 bases from J, the gap between germline ends came to 8 bases. This CDR3 reads CASSQDLGNNEQFF. CDR3 in DNA: TGCGCCAGCAGCCAAGATCTAGGAAACAATGAGCAGTTCTTC.

The rearrangement links TRBV4-1 to TRBJ1-1; 7 positions agree with TRBD1. CDR1 and CDR2 (germline): MGHRA, YSYEKL. CDR3 length: 16 residues. V lost 3 bases to trimming and J lost 5 bases; unmatched junction nucleotides: 12. CDR3 protein: CASSHRGQGGSTEAFF. DNA of the CDR3: TGCGCCAGCAGCCATCGCGGGCAGGGGGGTTCAACTGAAGCTTTCTTT.

The rearrangement links TRBV5-6 to TRBJ2-2, with 11 bases that match TRBD2. Germline CDR1 reads SGHDT; CDR2 reads YYEEEE. Losses at the gene ends were 0 bases for V and 6 bases for J; bases not matched to a gene: 7. The CDR3 covers 17 residues. CDR3 sequence: CASSLELAGVWSGELFF. Written as DNA, the CDR3 is TGTGCCAGCAGCTTGGAACTAGCGGGAGTTTGGTCCGGGGAGCTGTTTTTT.

J is TRBJ1-1 and V is TRBV30, with 7 bases fitting TRBD1. Germline CDR1 GTSNPN, CDR2 SVGIG (reference sequence). The CDR3 has 12 residues. The ends lost 5 bases at V and 4 bases at J; junction bases unmatched: 4. CDR3 residues: CAWLEGATEAFF. As DNA, the CDR3 is TGTGCCTGGTTAGAGGGGGCCACTGAAGCTTTCTTT. Looking up the rest from reference TRBV30 and TRBJ1-1 gives the full variable domain: SQTIHQWPATLVQPVGSPLSLECTVEGTSNPNLYWYRQAAGRGLQLLFYSVGIGQISSEVPQNLSASRPQDRQFILSSKKLLLSDSGFYLCAWLEGATEAFFGQGTRLTVV.

This clone was counted only a few times. The chain employs TRBV25-1 and TRBJ1-5; a possible D gene is TRBD1 (5 bases). Trimming left V 4 bases short and J 3 bases short, with 16 bases between. Germline CDR1 MGHDK, CDR2 SYGVNS. This CDR3 spans 16 amino acids. The CDR3 bases are TGTGCCAGCAGTGGACCGGCAGACAGTTCCAATCAGCCCCAGCATTTT. This gives the protein CASSGPADSSNQPQHF.

The chain carries TRBV30 and TRBJ1-1, with TRBD1 as a possible D gene (6 bases). Looked up from germline, CDR1 is GTSNPN and CDR2 is SVGIG (reference sequence). CDR3 length: 15 residues. V lost 2 bases, J lost 7 bases, and 20 bases lay in between. CDR3 residues: CAWSMVTGKVREAFF. Written as DNA, the CDR3 is TGTGCCTGGAGTATGGTAACAGGGAAAGTGCGTGAAGCTTTCTTT.

This clone was found a few times. The rearrangement links TRBV20-1 to TRBJ2-2; no reliable D call. Trimming pared 4 bases from V and 7 bases from J, leaving 7 bases between. Germline lookup yields CDR1 DFQATT and CDR2 SNEGSKA (reference sequence). The CDR3 contains 11 residues. CDR3 sequence: CSAIRYGELFF. In DNA, the CDR3 is TGCAGTGCTATACGTTACGGGGAGCTGTTTTTT.

The J gene is TRBJ2-7, the V gene TRBV4-1; 12 bases map to TRBD2. Germline V lookup: CDR1 MGHRA, CDR2 YSYEKL. This CDR3 has 16 residues. V lost 3 bases, J lost 6 bases, and 9 bases stayed unmatched. CDR3 amino acids: CASSHEGGTSGREQYF. The DNA for the CDR3 is TGCGCCAGCAGCCATGAAGGGGGGACTAGCGGGCGCGAGCAGTACTTC.

V usage is TRBV5-1 and J usage is TRBJ1-2; 8 bases agree with TRBD1. The CDR3 runs to 13 residues. Germline CDR1 SGHRS, CDR2 YFSETQ. The ends lost 3 bases at V and 6 bases at J; junction bases unmatched: 4. The CDR3 DNA reads as TGCGCCAGCAGCTCGGGACAGGTTGATGGCTACACCTTC. It specifies CASSSGQVDGYTF. The entire variable domain, with the rest obtained from reference TRBV5-1 and TRBJ1-2, is as follows: KAGVTQTPRYLIKTRGQQVTLSCSPISGHRSVSWYQQTPGQGLQFLFEYFSETQRNKGNFPGRFSGRQFSNSRSEMNVSTLELGDSALYLCASSSGQVDGYTFGSGTRLTVV.